This T cell receptor beta chain was sequenced during a study of T-cell reconstitution after alpha-beta-depleted transplantation in children. Broader study findings: Where alpha-beta T cells came from about two months after transplant was reportedly several hundred expanded graft clones.

Of note for this clonotype: The antigen is unknown.

V lost 2 bases to trimming and J lost 5 bases, with 13 bases between them. This CDR3 comprises 14 residues. Germline V gene sequence: CDR1 LNHNV, CDR2 YYDKDF (reference sequence). Unique molecular identifiers were incorporated into the prepared TCRbeta library. TCRdb recomputed calls from the PCR reads with MiXCR, one row per CDR3 protein. The sample yields some 450,000 distinct CDR3 sequences, 43% seen once. V usage is TRBV15 and J usage is TRBJ2-7; D is possibly TRBD2 (5 bases). Sequencing used PBMCs, obtained before TCRalphabeta/CD19-depleted stem cell transplant. The source is a girl aged 2-10 years with aplastic anemia, due to receive a stem cell transplant. The CDR3 protein is CATSRTRSAHEQYF. CDR3 DNA sequence: TGTGCCACCAGCAGAACTAGGTCTGCCCACGAGCAGTACTTC.